These 29 T cell receptor beta chains were sequenced from one sample in a study of blood T cells in healthy people across ages. PCR was performed a second time for about 7 to 12 cycles using a sample-barcoded 5' primer and a J-beta primer mix. TCRdb re-analysed the 5' RACE reads in MiXCR, keeping a single row per CDR3 protein. The sample shows hundreds of thousands of distinct CDR3 sequences, about 52% of them seen only once. Sequenced material: blood. The receptors were gathered from a woman aged 55-70 years in good health.

This clonotype was observed a few times. The rearrangement links TRBV7-2 to TRBJ2-4, with unresolved D. Germline-derived CDR1 and CDR2 are SGHTA and FQGNSA. V was trimmed by 5 bases and J by 8 bases, leaving 16 bases between them. CDR3 size: 14 residues. The CDR3 reads CASSARSGGDIQYF. The CDR3 DNA reads TGTGCCAGCAGCGCCCGAAGTGGTGGGGACATTCAGTACTTC.

In the case of this clonotype: The junction and the germline gene differ at one end; a read error may be behind it. This chain connects TRBV3-1 to TRBJ2-1, with D perhaps assigned TRBD1 or TRBD2 (5 bases each). This CDR3 is built from 12 residues. Germline V lookup: CDR1 LGHDT, CDR2 YNNKEL (reference sequence). CDR3 sequence reads: CASSQVRGELFF. CDR3 DNA: TGTGCCAGCAGCCAAGTTCGAGGGGAGCTGTTCTTC.

This clonotype came up many times. The V call is TRBV9, the J call TRBJ2-7; the match to TRBD1 covers 9 bases. Trimming at V came to 2 bases and at J to 2 bases, leaving 2 bases not matched to a gene. There are 14 residues in the CDR3. CDR1 is SGDLS, CDR2 YYNGEE, per germline. The CDR3 protein is CASSVGTGTYEQYF. The CDR3 nucleotides are TGTGCCAGCAGCGTCGGGACAGGGACCTACGAGCAGTACTTC.

The chain links TRBV28 to TRBJ2-1; D perhaps matches TRBD2 (7 bases). Trimming cost V 8 bases and J 4 bases, with 21 bases left between them. The CDR3 has 16 residues. Germline assignment: CDR1 MDHEN and CDR2 SYDVKM. The CDR3 nucleotides are TGTGCCAGCCCACCCAAGGGGGGGGCAGGGTACAATGAGCAGTTCTTC. Translated: CASPPKGGAGYNEQFF.

This clonotype was counted ten times or more. The V gene is TRBV29-1, the J gene TRBJ2-7; 8 bases line up with TRBD1. V gave up 1 base and J gave up 5 bases; unmatched junction bases: 10. Germline values: CDR1 SQVTM, CDR2 ANQGSEA. The CDR3 sequence is 15 residues long. The CDR3 loop is CSVEGAGTGGNEQYF. The CDR3 nucleotides are TGCAGCGTTGAAGGGGCCGGGACAGGAGGGAACGAGCAGTACTTC.

The chain carries TRBV5-1 and TRBJ1-1, with D maybe TRBD1 (5 bases). Trimming took 2 bases from V and 2 from J, leaving 10 bases between them. The CDR3 is 14 residues long. Germline V gene lookup returns CDR1 SGHRS and CDR2 YFSETQ. The CDR3 loop is CASSFGTFNTEAFF. CDR3 in DNA: TGCGCCAGCAGCTTCGGGACTTTCAACACTGAAGCTTTCTTT. Together with reference TRBV5-1 and TRBJ1-1, the CDR3 gives the full variable domain: KAGVTQTPRYLIKTRGQQVTLSCSPISGHRSVSWYQQTPGQGLQFLFEYFSETQRNKGNFPGRFSGRQFSNSRSEMNVSTLELGDSALYLCASSFGTFNTEAFFGQGTRLTVV.

This chain links TRBV29-1 with TRBJ2-1; either TRBD1 or TRBD2 may supply D (5 bases each). The CDR3 contains 18 residues. CDR1 and CDR2 from the germline V gene are SQVTM and ANQGSEA. Between the trimmed V and J ends, which lost 5 bases and 0 bases, there was a span of 23 bases. The DNA of the CDR3 is TGCAGCGTTTGGGGTAGGGGTAGGGGAGTGGACTCCTACAATGAGCAGTTCTTC. It encodes CSVWGRGRGVDSYNEQFF.

The chain employs TRBV20-1 and TRBJ2-1; 8 bases agree with TRBD2. Germline V lookup: CDR1 DFQATT, CDR2 SNEGSKA (reference sequence). The CDR3 totals 14 residues. V lost 1 base, J lost 5 bases, and 4 bases stayed unmatched. The DNA for the CDR3 is TGCAGTGCTAGAGGGACGGGAGGGAACAATGAGCAGTTCTTC. As protein: CSARGTGGNNEQFF.

The chain uses TRBV29-1 and TRBJ2-1; maybe TRBD2 (6 bases). The germline CDR1 and CDR2 sequences are SQVTM and ANQGSEA. The length of the CDR3 is 14 residues. V lost 2 bases and J 6 bases, leaving 14 bases between the germline ends. The CDR3 nucleotides are TGCAGCGTTGAAAGGTTACTAGCATCCAATGAGCAGTTCTTC. Protein product: CSVERLLASNEQFF.

The V and J genes are TRBV20-1 and TRBJ1-2, with no clear D. In germline, CDR1 is DFQATT, CDR2 SNEGSKA (reference sequence). This CDR3 region has 13 residues. V gave up 4 bases and J gave up 4 bases, with 13 bases separating them. CDR3: CSAMGRRGYGYTF. CDR3 sequence (DNA): TGCAGTGCTATGGGCAGGCGGGGCTATGGCTACACCTTC.

As to this clonotype: No DNA is shown, since the ends of the CDR3 on it are uncertain; the CDR3 is the one TCRdb lists. V and J are TRBV11-2 and TRBJ1-1; the listed D gene, TRBD1, was not tested against the DNA. Ends included, the CDR3 has 22 residues. Germline V gives CDR1 SGHAT, CDR2 FQNNGV. The CDR3 spells CASSSSSIKETQYFGPGTEAFF.

This clonotype was picked up many times. The CDR3 nucleotides are TGCAGCGTACAGGGCTCTGGGGCCAACGTCCTGACTTTC. Translating it yields CSVQGSGANVLTF. V is TRBV29-1 and J is TRBJ2-6; D may be TRBD1 (6 bases). Deletions cut 6 bases from V and 0 bases from J, with 6 bases between. This CDR3 is built from 13 residues. Germline-derived CDR1 and CDR2 are SQVTM and ANQGSEA.

In its sample, this clonotype was seen a few times. The chain carries TRBV7-9 and TRBJ1-2; D is unresolved. The germline gives CDR1 SEHNR, CDR2 FQNEAQ (reference sequence). V dropped 0 bases and J dropped 6 bases, with 11 bases sitting between them. This CDR3 has 14 amino acids. CDR3 in DNA: TGTGCCAGCAGCTTAGCGAATTCAGGAAATGGCTACACCTTC. Residues: CASSLANSGNGYTF.

The CDR3 loop is CSVRGPASGPQHF. CDR3 in DNA: TGCAGCGTTAGAGGGCCCGCTTCGGGACCCCAGCATTTT. The gene calls are TRBV29-1 and TRBJ1-5; no reliable D call. Germline V CDR1 and CDR2: SQVTM, ANQGSEA. V lost 5 bases to trimming and J lost 10 bases, with 18 bases between them. CDR3 size: 13 residues.

This chain connects TRBV7-2 to TRBJ2-7; TRBD1 might be the D (7 bases). Trimming pared 8 bases from V and 4 bases from J, leaving 18 bases between. CDR3 length equals 14 residues. Germline CDR1 is SGHTA and CDR2 is FQGNSA. The CDR3 sequence: CASGLDREAYEQYF. The CDR3 nucleotides are TGTGCCAGCGGGCTTGACAGGGAGGCTTACGAGCAGTACTTC.

This clonotype came up a few times. This chain links TRBV20-1 with TRBJ2-1; possible D gene TRBD2, 6 bases. CDR3 size: 15 residues. Germline V gene lookup returns CDR1 DFQATT and CDR2 SNEGSKA (reference sequence). V lost 4 bases and J lost 8, with 21 bases in between. The CDR3 is CSAKEDYFVGDEQFF. The CDR3, as DNA: TGCAGTGCTAAAGAGGACTATTTTGTTGGGGATGAGCAGTTCTTC.

The chain uses TRBV28 and TRBJ2-7; D call uncertain. The V end lost 8 bases, the J end lost 3 bases, and 11 bases lay between the germline ends. This CDR3 comprises 12 residues. CDR1 and CDR2 (germline): MDHEN, SYDVKM. The CDR3, as DNA: TGTGCCAGCCGCCCCATAGGCTACGAGCAGTACTTC. This sequence encodes CASRPIGYEQYF.

This clonotype showed up just a few times. The chain joins TRBV20-1 to TRBJ2-7, with D perhaps TRBD2 (7 bases). V lost 5 bases to trimming and J lost 7 bases, with 21 bases between them. The CDR3 is 14 amino acids. The V gene's germline CDR1 is DFQATT and CDR2 SNEGSKA (reference sequence). The CDR3 DNA reads as TGCAGTGCTGTGGGGAGGGGGTCGTGGGGTGAGCAGTACTTC. Its protein is CSAVGRGSWGEQYF.

The chain links TRBV6-5 to TRBJ2-6; D uncertain. V was cut by 2 bases and J by 2 bases, with 4 bases left in between. The CDR3 length is 14 residues. Germline V gene data show CDR1 as MNHEY and CDR2 as SVGAGI. For the CDR3, the DNA is TGTGCCAGCAGTTACGTGCCTGGGGCCAACGTCCTGACTTTC. The encoded protein is CASSYVPGANVLTF.

Only one count was recorded for this clonotype. The J gene is TRBJ1-4, the V gene TRBV20-1; maybe TRBD1 (6 bases). V was pared by 0 bases and J by 8 bases, with 16 bases between. The CDR3 contains 15 residues. Germline CDR1 and CDR2: DFQATT and SNEGSKA (reference sequence). CDR3 amino acids: CSARDAGGAGEKLFF. DNA of the CDR3: TGCAGTGCTAGAGACGCCGGGGGGGCTGGCGAAAAACTGTTTTTT.

The chain employs TRBV9 and TRBJ2-7; D not certain. V was clipped by 0 bases and J by 1 base, with 8 bases between them. This CDR3 spans 14 amino acids. The germline CDR1 and CDR2 sequences are SGDLS and YYNGEE. The CDR3 nucleotides read TGTGCCAGCAGCGTAGGGGTCGTATCCTACGAGCAGTACTTC. Protein: CASSVGVVSYEQYF.

This clonotype came up a few times. The chain is built from TRBV7-9 and TRBJ1-6; possibly TRBD1 for D (5 bases). The CDR3 has 13 residues. V shed 5 bases and J shed 8 bases, with 10 bases lying between them. Per the germline V gene, CDR1 is SEHNR and CDR2 is FQNEAQ (reference sequence). Here the CDR3 reads CASSTRGDSPLHF. In DNA form, the CDR3 reads TGTGCCAGCAGCACCCGGGGGGATTCACCCCTCCACTTT.

The chain employs TRBV5-1 and TRBJ2-5, with D uncertain. Matching the DNA end better, TRBJ2-4 makes the J call doubtful. CDR3 length: 14 residues. CDR1 is SGHRS and CDR2 is YFSETQ in the germline V gene. DNA for the CDR3: TGCGCCAGCAGACCCTCCTTTCAAGGGAACATTCAGTACTTC. Translated: CASRPSFQGNIQYF.

In its sample, this clonotype was seen a few times. The V and J genes are TRBV7-2 and TRBJ2-1; a weak D match, TRBD2 (7 bases). The CDR3 has 16 residues. The V gene lost 2 bases and the J gene lost 6 bases, with 17 bases spanning the gap. Germline V gene data show CDR1 as SGHTA and CDR2 as FQGNSA. CDR3 loop: CASSLRRLAGVNEQFF. The CDR3 DNA sequence: TGTGCCAGCAGCTTACGAAGACTAGCAGGGGTCAATGAGCAGTTCTTC. Filled out from reference TRBV7-2 and TRBJ2-1, the complete variable domain reads GAGVSQSPSNKVTEKGKDVELRCDPISGHTALYWYRQSLGQGLEFLIYFQGNSAPDKSGLPSDRFSAERTGGSVSTLTIQRTQQEDSAVYLCASSLRRLAGVNEQFFGPGTRLTVL.

This rearrangement joins TRBV5-1 to TRBJ2-1, with a weak D call TRBD2 (6 bases). Trimming pared 4 bases from V and 1 base from J, leaving 15 bases between. Germline CDR1 reads SGHRS; CDR2 reads YFSETQ. CDR3 length: 16 amino acids. For the CDR3, the DNA is TGCGCCAGCAGCAAGGACGCCGGGGGTTCCTACAATGAGCAGTTCTTC. Protein product: CASSKDAGGSYNEQFF.

This clonotype has a handful of counts. This chain links TRBV10-3 with TRBJ2-2; 15 positions match TRBD2. V trimming: 8 bases; J trimming: 5 bases; junction bases outside the gene matches: 0. This CDR3 region has 14 residues. CDR1 and CDR2 from the germline V gene are ENHRY and SYGVKD. DNA of the CDR3: TGTGCCATCGGACTAGCGGGAGGGACCGGGGAGCTGTTTTTT. Its protein product is CAIGLAGGTGELFF.

This clonotype was counted only a few times. CDR3: CASSVGIREGSTDTQYF. In DNA form, the CDR3 reads TGTGCCAGCAGCGTAGGGATTCGGGAGGGGAGCACAGATACGCAGTATTTT. This chain connects TRBV9 to TRBJ2-3, with TRBD2 matching 8 bases. Germline V gene lookup returns CDR1 SGDLS and CDR2 YYNGEE. V lost 0 bases to trimming and J lost 0 bases; unmatched junction nucleotides: 6. The CDR3 is 17 amino acids.

This chain joins TRBV4-3 and TRBJ2-3; D remains unclear. Trimming removed 1 base at V and 0 bases at J, with 8 bases between. In germline, CDR1 is LGHNA, CDR2 YSLEER. The length of the CDR3 is 15 residues. Written as DNA, the CDR3 is TGCGCCAGCAGCCAAGGGTCTCGGAGCACAGATACGCAGTATTTT. It translates to CASSQGSRSTDTQYF.

The chain links TRBV5-5 to TRBJ1-2, with no clear D. V lost 0 bases to trimming and J lost 5 bases, with 11 bases between them. CDR1 SGHKS and CDR2 YYEKEE come from the germline V gene (reference sequence). There are 14 residues in the CDR3. The CDR3 here is CASSLERAGYGYTF. The DNA for the CDR3 is TGTGCCAGCAGCTTGGAAAGGGCGGGGTATGGCTACACCTTC.